This T cell receptor beta chain was sequenced during a study of blood T cells in healthy people across ages. Combining a sample-barcoded 5' primer with a J-beta primer mix, a second PCR ran for about 7 to 11 cycles. TCRdb redid the calling of the 5' RACE reads with MiXCR, one entry per CDR3 protein. This table holds under 2,000,000 distinct CDR3 sequences, around 50% found once. The CDR3 has 15 amino acids. Germline lookup yields CDR1 DFQATT and CDR2 SNEGSKA (reference sequence). The chain couples TRBV20-1 to TRBJ2-1; 13 positions match TRBD2. Near its end, the DNA agrees better with TRBJ2-7, so the J call may be wrong. The sequence came from a woman between 40 and 50 years old in good health. The source material was blood. CDR3 DNA: TGCAGTGCTAACCGACTAGCGGGGGGACCCCTCGAGCAGTACTTC. Its translation: CSANRLAGGPLEQYF.